This T cell receptor (beta chain) was identified during a study of OX40 agonist ivuxolimab in advanced cancers. Study-level points and caveats: Specificity for antigen went undetermined in the expanded peripheral T cells. Low normalized clonal expansion also occurred in some nonresponding patients.

The study sampled blood at baseline, cycle 4 day 1, and cycle 7 day 1. In the case of this clone: Its specificity is unknown.

The CDR3 is made up of 14 amino acids. Trimming shortened V by 4 bases and J by 0 bases, and 7 bases separated the two germline ends. CDR1 is SGHAT and CDR2 is FQNNGV in the germline V gene. Generated by immunoSEQ multiplex PCR, the TCRdb table keeps only in-frame clones and is missing some. The sample lists some 80,000 clones, roughly 84% seen once, with around 7.5% in the top ten. Sequenced material: CD4+ or CD8+ T cells sorted from blood, taken in a trial of the OX40 agonist ivuxolimab. V and J are TRBV11-2 and TRBJ1-3, with a possible D match to TRBD1 (6 bases). This receptor was obtained from an adult with an advanced solid tumor such as melanoma, head and neck, liver or kidney cancer. The CDR3 protein is CASSWGPSGNTIYF. The CDR3 bases are TGTGCCAGCAGCTGGGGGCCCTCTGGAAACACCATATATTTT.